This paragraph covers one TCR beta chain sequence. The PCR made use of 60 Vbeta and 13 Jbeta primers. Repertoires were generated with immunoSEQ multiplex PCR, while TCRdb's copy carries only in-frame clones and drops some. The repertoire holds 150,000 to 200,000 clones, over 80% seen once, with roughly 1.5% in the top ten. This CDR3 region has 13 residues. Germline V CDR1 and CDR2: SGHRS, YFSETQ. Trimming took 6 bases from V and 0 from J, leaving 10 bases between them. The data derive from a study of cytomegalovirus exposure and HLA in healthy donors. The chain recombines TRBV5-1 with TRBJ2-7; a weak D match, TRBD2 (6 bases). The source is a man aged 50-59 years in good health and CMV-seronegative. Sequencing was carried out using PBMCs. This CDR3 reads CASKEGSSYEQYF. The CDR3 nucleotides are TGCGCCAGCAAGGAGGGGAGCTCCTACGAGCAGTACTTC.